Listed here are 31 T cell receptor beta chains from one sample, sequenced in a study of blood T cell repertoires in COVID-19. The method was immunoSEQ multiplex PCR; TCRdb's version includes in-frame clones alone and lacks a portion of them. In the table there are approximately 300,000 clones, about 83% of which are singletons. Input material: peripheral blood. The origin of the receptors is a woman between 45 and 65 years old with acute or convalescent COVID-19.

The chain couples TRBV7-2 to TRBJ1-4; a weak D match, TRBD1 (6 bases). Germline V gives CDR1 SGHTA, CDR2 FQGNSA. The V end was cut by 5 bases, the J end by 5 bases, with 15 bases between. This CDR3 is built from 15 residues. The CDR3 DNA sequence: TGTGCCAGCAGCCGGGGAGGGGGTAGAAATGAAAAACTGTTTTTT. Encoded protein: CASSRGGGRNEKLFF.

The chain couples TRBV30 to TRBJ2-7; the D gene is possibly TRBD2 (6 bases). V lost 2 bases and J 2 bases, leaving 19 bases between the germline ends. Per the germline V gene, CDR1 is GTSNPN and CDR2 is SVGIG (reference sequence). The CDR3 covers 16 residues. The CDR3 is CAWSPVPGTSTYEQYF. CDR3 DNA sequence: TGTGCCTGGAGTCCGGTCCCAGGGACTTCCACCTACGAGCAGTACTTC. The whole variable domain, remainder taken from reference TRBV30 and TRBJ2-7, is SQTIHQWPATLVQPVGSPLSLECTVEGTSNPNLYWYRQAAGRGLQLLFYSVGIGQISSEVPQNLSASRPQDRQFILSSKKLLLSDSGFYLCAWSPVPGTSTYEQYFGPGTRLTVT.

The chain has TRBV28 and TRBJ2-7; no firm D call. In germline, CDR1 is MDHEN, CDR2 SYDVKM. Trimming pared 3 bases from V and 1 base from J, leaving 13 bases between. The CDR3 loop spans 15 amino acids. The CDR3 spells CASSFRLFSSYEQYF. In DNA, the CDR3 is TGTGCCAGCAGTTTCAGGTTGTTCTCTTCCTACGAGCAGTACTTC.

The chain recombines TRBV28 with TRBJ2-7; TRBD1 agrees at 9 bases. CDR1 and CDR2 from the germline V gene are MDHEN and SYDVKM. This CDR3 has 15 residues. J gave up 3 bases and V 2 bases, and 5 bases lay outside the gene matches. CDR3 sequence (DNA): TGTGCCAGCAGTTTAACCGGGGACAGGGTCTACGAGCAGTACTTC. Protein product: CASSLTGDRVYEQYF.

Written as DNA, the CDR3 is TGTGCCAGTAGTATTAAGGGGCAGGGCACCGGGGAGCTGTTTTTT. This translates into CASSIKGQGTGELFF. This chain uses TRBV19 with TRBJ2-2, with D perhaps TRBD1 (5 bases). The CDR3 has 15 residues. The ends were cut back, 3 bases at V and 4 bases at J, with 12 bases in the middle. The V gene's germline CDR1 is LNHDA and CDR2 SQIVND (reference sequence).

This clone was recorded once. The chain recombines TRBV7-9 with TRBJ2-7; no clear D. V was cut by 3 bases and J by 2 bases, with 5 bases left in between. This CDR3 is built from 12 residues. CDR1 is SEHNR and CDR2 is FQNEAQ in the germline V gene (reference sequence). CDR3 DNA: TGTGCCAGCAGCTTTTCGGCCTACGAGCAGTACTTC. Translating gives CASSFSAYEQYF.

The chain joins TRBV28 to TRBJ2-7; 8 bases map to TRBD2. Germline V lookup: CDR1 MDHEN, CDR2 SYDVKM. The ends lost 10 bases at V and 3 bases at J; junction bases unmatched: 8. The CDR3 runs 13 residues. CDR3 loop: CATRGGPSYEQYF. In DNA, the CDR3 is TGTGCCACCCGGGGGGGGCCCAGCTACGAGCAGTACTTC.

V usage is TRBV7-6 and J usage is TRBJ1-5, with a weak D call TRBD1 (6 bases). The CDR3 runs 17 residues. Germline V gene lookup returns CDR1 SGHVS and CDR2 FNYEAQ. The V end lost 1 base, the J end lost 1 base, and 14 bases lay between the germline ends. Here the CDR3 DNA reads TGTGCCAGCAGCTTAGAGGGGGAGGGGTTGAGCAATCAGCCCCAGCATTTT. This gives the protein CASSLEGEGLSNQPQHF.

This clone was recorded only once. This rearrangement joins TRBV12-5 to TRBJ1-1; D is perhaps TRBD1 (5 bases). This CDR3 region has 13 residues. Germline CDR1 LGHNT, CDR2 FRNRAP. Trimming pared 1 base from V and 4 bases from J, leaving 7 bases between. The DNA of the CDR3 is TGTGCTAGTGGTTTGGCCCAGGGCACTGAAGCTTTCTTT. Translating gives CASGLAQGTEAFF. The full variable domain, completed using reference TRBV12-5 and TRBJ1-1, is DARVTQTPRHKVTEMGQEVTMRCQPILGHNTVFWYRQTMMQGLELLAYFRNRAPLDDSGMPKDRFSAEMPDATLATLKIQPSEPRDSAVYFCASGLAQGTEAFFGQGTRLTVV.

The rearrangement links TRBV9 to TRBJ1-2; a weak D match, TRBD1 (6 bases). CDR1 is SGDLS and CDR2 is YYNGEE in the germline V gene. Trimming left V 0 bases short and J 1 base short, with 10 bases between. The CDR3 is 15 residues long. The CDR3 is CASSVVQGVNYGYTF. CDR3 in DNA: TGTGCCAGCAGCGTAGTACAGGGAGTTAACTATGGCTACACCTTC.

The rearrangement links TRBV5-4 to TRBJ1-2, with a weak D call TRBD1 (6 bases). CDR1 and CDR2 (germline): SGHNT, YYREEE (reference sequence). The CDR3 sequence is 16 residues long. The V and J ends lost 0 bases and 0 bases respectively, with 12 bases between them. The CDR3, as DNA: TGTGCCAGCAGCTTGGGGTCGGGGGGGCCTAACTATGGCTACACCTTC. This gives the protein CASSLGSGGPNYGYTF. The full variable domain, with the rest looked up from reference TRBV5-4 and TRBJ1-2, is ETGVTQSPTHLIKTRGQQVTLRCSSQSGHNTVSWYQQALGQGPQFIFQYYREEENGRGNFPPRFSGLQFPNYSSELNVNALELDDSALYLCASSLGSGGPNYGYTFGSGTRLTVV.

The chain is built from TRBV7-9 and TRBJ1-4; D is unresolved. Germline V gives CDR1 SEHNR, CDR2 FQNEAQ (reference sequence). V gave up 3 bases and J gave up 4 bases, with 9 bases separating them. The CDR3 sequence is 14 residues long. CDR3 DNA sequence: TGTGCCAGCAGCTTGTACGGGATTAATGAAAAACTGTTTTTT. Translating gives CASSLYGINEKLFF. Full variable domain (outside the CDR3, taken from reference TRBV7-9 and TRBJ1-4): DTGVSQNPRHKITKRGQNVTFRCDPISEHNRLYWYRQTLGQGPEFLTYFQNEAQLEKSRLLSDRFSAERPKGSFSTLEIQRTEQGDSAMYLCASSLYGINEKLFFGSGTQLSVL.

The rearrangement links TRBV28 to TRBJ2-1; 14 positions match TRBD2. Germline assignment: CDR1 MDHEN and CDR2 SYDVKM. The V gene end was trimmed by 4 bases and the J gene end by 9 bases; junction bases not matched to a gene: 8. CDR3 length: 16 amino acids. The CDR3 DNA reads TGTGCCAGCAGTTCGGGACTAGCGGGGGTCTATGGTGAGCAGTTCTTC. This gives the protein CASSSGLAGVYGEQFF. Using reference TRBV28 and TRBJ2-1 for the parts outside the CDR3, the full variable domain is DVKVTQSSRYLVKRTGEKVFLECVQDMDHENMFWYRQDPGLGLRLIYFSYDVKMKEKGDIPEGYSVSREKKERFSLILESASTNQTSMYLCASSSGLAGVYGEQFFGPGTRLTVL.

This clone appeared a single time. The rearrangement links TRBV6-2 or TRBV6-3 to TRBJ2-4, with D unclear. V was clipped by 2 bases and J by 6 bases, with 8 bases between them. The CDR3 loop spans 13 amino acids. The V gene's germline CDR1 is MNHEY and CDR2 SVGEGT. CDR3 protein: CASSYTKRNIQYF. The CDR3, as DNA: TGTGCCAGCAGTTACACCAAGAGAAACATTCAGTACTTC.

V is TRBV18 and J is TRBJ1-1; the D is unclear. This CDR3 region has 11 residues. Germline loops: CDR1 KGHSH, CDR2 LQKENI. Trimming cost V 2 bases and J 6 bases, with 4 bases left between them. The CDR3 here is CASSPGPEAFF. The DNA for the CDR3 is TGTGCCAGCTCACCAGGGCCTGAAGCTTTCTTT.

The chain combines TRBV7-2 with TRBJ2-1; D unresolved. The CDR3 runs 9 residues. Trimming stripped 5 bases from V and 10 bases from J, with 3 bases between. CDR1 is SGHTA, CDR2 FQGNSA, per germline. As DNA, the CDR3 is TGTGCCAGCAGCCCGGAGCAGTTCTTC. It specifies CASSPEQFF.

J is TRBJ1-4 and V is TRBV5-1, with 9 bases fitting TRBD1. This CDR3 is built from 17 residues. J lost 2 bases, V lost 3 bases, and 8 bases had no gene match. CDR1 and CDR2 from the germline V gene are SGHRS and YFSETQ. The CDR3 protein is CASSSGQGFRTNEKLFF. DNA of the CDR3: TGCGCCAGCAGCTCGGGACAGGGATTTCGGACTAATGAAAAACTGTTTTTT.

This sequence joins TRBV6-5 and TRBJ2-1, with D perhaps matching TRBD1 (5 bases). V was clipped by 0 bases and J by 3 bases, with 6 bases between them. CDR1 and CDR2 (germline): MNHEY, SVGAGI. CDR3 size: 14 residues. This CDR3 is CASSYSDSYNEQFF. DNA of the CDR3: TGTGCCAGCAGTTACTCTGACAGCTACAATGAGCAGTTCTTC.

V gene TRBV24-1 combines with J gene TRBJ2-7; possible D gene TRBD2, 6 bases. The germline V gene encodes CDR1 KGHDR and CDR2 SFDVKD. The CDR3 sequence is 15 residues long. V dropped 8 bases and J dropped 5 bases, with 21 bases sitting between them. The CDR3 DNA is TGTGCCACCACCACGGGGGAGCTCGTAGTGGACGAGCAGTACTTC. It yields the protein CATTTGELVVDEQYF.

The chain joins TRBV19 to TRBJ2-7, with 8 bases fitting TRBD2. The CDR3 is 16 amino acids. The V segment lost 2 bases and the J segment 0 bases; nucleotides outside the gene matches: 6. Looked up from germline, CDR1 is LNHDA and CDR2 is SQIVND (reference sequence). CDR3 loop: CASSIRVAGSSYEQYF. The CDR3 coding sequence is TGTGCCAGTAGTATACGGGTAGCGGGGAGCTCCTACGAGCAGTACTTC.

The rearrangement links TRBV29-1 to TRBJ1-2; D is unresolved. This CDR3 is built from 11 residues. Germline V CDR1 and CDR2: SQVTM, ANQGSEA. V was clipped by 4 bases and J by 0 bases, with 3 bases between them. As DNA, the CDR3 is TGCAGCGTTGTATCTAACTATGGCTACACCTTC. Translation: CSVVSNYGYTF.

This chain connects TRBV5-4 to TRBJ2-1; 7 bases fit TRBD1. The V segment lost 2 bases and the J segment 9 bases; nucleotides outside the gene matches: 5. Germline V gives CDR1 SGHNT, CDR2 YYREEE (reference sequence). This CDR3 region has 13 residues. CDR3 sequence: CASSFDRAGEQFF. In nucleotides, the CDR3 is TGTGCCAGCAGCTTCGACAGGGCCGGTGAGCAGTTCTTC.

The CDR3 DNA reads TGTGCCAGCACCCTAGGACAGGTTACCTACGAGCAGTACTTC. It codes for CASTLGQVTYEQYF. The V gene is TRBV28, the J gene TRBJ2-7; TRBD1 aligns across 7 bases. V gave up 7 bases and J gave up 2 bases; unmatched junction bases: 8. Germline CDR1 MDHEN, CDR2 SYDVKM. The length of the CDR3 is 14 residues.

The chain recombines TRBV5-1 with TRBJ2-3; 7 bases align to TRBD1. Per germline, CDR1 SGHRS and CDR2 YFSETQ. With V trimmed by 4 bases and J by 5 bases, 4 bases remained unmatched. The CDR3 is 13 amino acids. The DNA of the CDR3 is TGCGCCAGCAGCCCGGGACAGCAAGATACGCAGTATTTT. Amino acid sequence: CASSPGQQDTQYF.

This clone was counted a few times. The genes are TRBV5-8 and TRBJ2-7, with 14 bases aligning to TRBD2. This CDR3 comprises 16 residues. Germline loops: CDR1 SGHTS, CDR2 YDEGEE. J was trimmed by 4 bases and V by 2 bases; bases with no gene match: 5. The CDR3 sequence: CASSFGTSGSRYEQYF. CDR3 in DNA: TGTGCCAGCAGCTTTGGGACTAGCGGGAGTCGGTACGAGCAGTACTTC.

The table lists this clone with a few counts. This chain connects TRBV6-2 or TRBV6-3 to TRBJ2-1; no firm D call. The CDR3 is 13 amino acids. The V end lost 6 bases, the J end lost 2 bases, and 8 bases lay between the germline ends. CDR1 is MNHEY, CDR2 SVGEGT, per germline. This CDR3 reads CASSTVPYNEQFF. In DNA, the CDR3 is TGTGCCAGCAGCACGGTCCCCTACAATGAGCAGTTCTTC.

The CDR3 coding sequence is TGTGCCAGCAGCTGGGGACTAGCGGGAGGGCCGGAGACCGGGGAGCTGTTTTTT. Translating it yields CASSWGLAGGPETGELFF. The chain recombines TRBV9 with TRBJ2-2, with 16 bases matching TRBD2. Germline V CDR1 and CDR2: SGDLS, YYNGEE. The CDR3 has 18 residues. V lost 4 bases to trimming and J lost 5 bases; unmatched junction nucleotides: 8.

This clone showed up just once. This rearrangement joins TRBV10-3 to TRBJ2-7, with a tentative D call TRBD1 (5 bases). Germline-derived CDR1 and CDR2 are ENHRY and SYGVKD. The CDR3 extends over 15 amino acids. The V end lost 4 bases, the J end lost 0 bases, and 13 bases lay between the germline ends. The CDR3 nucleotides are TGTGCCATCAGTGGACAGCCAGAAACCTCCTACGAGCAGTACTTC. It codes for CAISGQPETSYEQYF.

V usage is TRBV27 and J usage is TRBJ2-7; 10 bases agree with TRBD2. This CDR3 is built from 15 residues. The V gene's germline CDR1 is MNHEY and CDR2 SMNVEV (reference sequence). V gave up 3 bases and J gave up 5 bases; unmatched junction bases: 7. This CDR3 reads CASSLAGLAIHEQYF. The CDR3 DNA reads TGTGCCAGCAGTTTGGCGGGACTAGCGATCCACGAGCAGTACTTC.

The chain has TRBV5-4 and TRBJ2-7, with a possible D match to TRBD2 (6 bases). The V and J ends lost 2 bases and 2 bases respectively, with 8 bases between them. Germline loops: CDR1 SGHNT, CDR2 YYREEE (reference sequence). The CDR3 is 13 residues long. The CDR3 spells CASSFPGAYEQYF. CDR3 nucleotides: TGTGCCAGCAGCTTTCCGGGGGCCTACGAGCAGTACTTC.

This chain joins TRBV24-1 and TRBJ1-1, with a possible D match to TRBD1 (6 bases). Per the germline V gene, CDR1 is KGHDR and CDR2 is SFDVKD. This CDR3 spans 13 amino acids. Between the trimmed V and J ends, which lost 12 bases and 2 bases, there was a span of 15 bases. The CDR3 sequence: CAVKDSLNTEAFF. The CDR3 bases are TGTGCCGTAAAGGACAGCTTAAACACTGAAGCTTTCTTT.